The 4 T cell receptor beta chains reported below all come from one sample, sequenced in a study of blood T cell repertoires in COVID-19. Sequencing used immunoSEQ multiplex PCR; TCRdb keeps in-frame clones, though not all of them. Of about 160,000 clones in the sample, 75% to 90% are singletons; the top ten hold roughly 9%. Specimen: peripheral blood. All receptors come from a woman older than 75 with active or convalescent COVID-19.

This clone was counted between two and nine times. The V call is TRBV19, the J call TRBJ1-1, with D perhaps matching TRBD1 (5 bases). Germline V gene data show CDR1 as LNHDA and CDR2 as SQIVND (reference sequence). This CDR3 is 15 amino acids long. Trimming stripped 3 bases from V and 3 bases from J, with 14 bases between. CDR3 sequence: CASSIPIQGDTEAFF. The CDR3 region has the DNA TGTGCCAGTAGTATCCCGATTCAAGGGGACACTGAAGCTTTCTTT.

With regard to this clone: Different DNA sequences within this sample yield the same CDR3. The chain employs TRBV27 and TRBJ1-2, with 8 positions matching TRBD1. Germline-derived CDR1 and CDR2 are MNHEY and SMNVEV (reference sequence). The J segment lost 2 bases and the V segment lost 6 bases, leaving 2 bases of the junction unmatched. The CDR3 runs 13 residues. CDR3 in amino acids: CASRRTGNYGYTF. In DNA, the CDR3 is TGTGCCAGCAGACGGACAGGGAACTATGGCTACACCTTC.

The chain uses TRBV7-9 and TRBJ1-1; possibly TRBD1 for D (6 bases). Germline CDR1 reads SEHNR; CDR2 reads FQNEAQ (reference sequence). Trimming shortened V by 5 bases and J by 4 bases, and 14 bases separated the two germline ends. The CDR3 consists of 14 residues. CDR3 sequence (DNA): TGTGCCAGCAGCGTACAGGGTGCCGCCACTGAAGCTTTCTTT. Translating gives CASSVQGAATEAFF.

The chain joins TRBV5-1 to TRBJ2-3, with TRBD2 as a possible D gene (5 bases). The CDR3 extends over 14 amino acids. Germline V gene sequence: CDR1 SGHRS, CDR2 YFSETQ. V lost 0 bases and J lost 2, with 7 bases in between. The CDR3 is CASSLASPTDTQYF. In nucleotides, the CDR3 is TGCGCCAGCAGCTTGGCTAGCCCCACAGATACGCAGTATTTT.